The rows below give T cell receptor beta chains drawn from one sample of a study of shared T cell receptors in the human thymus. Using immunoSEQ multiplex PCR, the repertoire was profiled, and TCRdb retains in-frame clones only, with some absent. The sample records some 640,000 clones, over 75% being singletons. The same sample was also used in a study of human thymus T cells.

Sequencing was done on a sample of thymocytes. The source of these receptors is a boy younger than two with a congenital heart defect. CDR3s include the opening cysteine and the closing phenylalanine or tryptophan. The D gene is left open where the match is weak. Some rows mark clone size as missing; the rest say once, few, many or name a class of expanded clone.

TRBV9	TRBJ1-2	once	TRBD1	15	TGTGCCAGCAGCGTAGAAGGCAGGGGGCCAAGGGGCTACACCTTC	CASSVEGRGPRGYTF
TRBV14	TRBJ2-7	-	TRBD1	16	TGTGCCAGCAGCCAAGGTGGGGGGACAGGGAACTACGAGCAGTACTTC	CASSQGGGTGNYEQYF
TRBV13	TRBJ2-1	few	TRBD2	16	TGTGCCAGCAGCTTAGAGGGGCGGCGGGAGCGGAATGAGCAGTTCTTC	CASSLEGRRERNEQFF
TRBV29-1	TRBJ1-1	-	-	17	TGCAGCGTTGTTTTAGGGGGTTCGGCCCTTGTGAACACTGAAGCTTTCTTT	CSVVLGGSALVNTEAFF
TRBV27	TRBJ1-6	-	-	14	TGTGCCAGCAGCCGGCCGAGGGTTAATTCCCCCCTCCACTTT	CASSRPRVNSPLHF
TRBV5-5	TRBJ1-4	-	TRBD1	17	TGTGCCAGCAGCTTCAAACCTGCCGGGACAGGGGGTGAAAAACTGTTTTTT	CASSFKPAGTGGEKLFF
TRBV9	TRBJ1-2	-	TRBD1	16	TGTGCCAGCAGCGCAATGAATCAACAGGGGGTCTATGGCTACACCTTC	CASSAMNQQGVYGYTF
TRBV5-1	TRBJ2-6	-	-	16	TGCGCCAGTTCGGACAGAGACTTCTCTGGGGCCAACGTCCTGACTTTC	CASSDRDFSGANVLTF
TRBV10-3	TRBJ1-6	-	-	12	TGTGCCATCAGCCCCAGGGGTTCACCCCTCCACTTT	CAISPRGSPLHF
TRBV28	TRBJ1-3	-	-	15	TGTGCCAGCAGTTGGCAGGGAATATCCGGAAACACCATATATTTT	CASSWQGISGNTIYF
TRBV7-8	TRBJ1-2	-	-	12	TGTGCCAGCAGCTTAAGCCCCACGGGCTACACCTTC	CASSLSPTGYTF
TRBV5-4	TRBJ2-3	-	-	14	TGTGCCAGCAGCAAGGACAGGGAGGGAGATACGCAGTATTTT	CASSKDREGDTQYF
TRBV21-1	TRBJ1-1	-	-	13	TGTGCCAGGAAGGGGAACATGAACACTGAAGCTTTCTTT	CARKGNMNTEAFF
TRBV28	TRBJ2-7	few	-	16	TGTGCCAGCAGTTATTTCAGGGGAGCGCCCTCCCACGAGCAGTACTTC	CASSYFRGAPSHEQYF
TRBV19	TRBJ1-5	once	-	17	TGTGCCAGTAGTATACACGAAGAAGGGAGCCCTTATCAGCCCCAGCATTTT	CASSIHEEGSPYQPQHF
TRBV7-2	TRBJ1-3	once	TRBD1	14	TGTGCCAGCAGCTTAGACAGGGGAGGAAACACCATATATTTT	CASSLDRGGNTIYF